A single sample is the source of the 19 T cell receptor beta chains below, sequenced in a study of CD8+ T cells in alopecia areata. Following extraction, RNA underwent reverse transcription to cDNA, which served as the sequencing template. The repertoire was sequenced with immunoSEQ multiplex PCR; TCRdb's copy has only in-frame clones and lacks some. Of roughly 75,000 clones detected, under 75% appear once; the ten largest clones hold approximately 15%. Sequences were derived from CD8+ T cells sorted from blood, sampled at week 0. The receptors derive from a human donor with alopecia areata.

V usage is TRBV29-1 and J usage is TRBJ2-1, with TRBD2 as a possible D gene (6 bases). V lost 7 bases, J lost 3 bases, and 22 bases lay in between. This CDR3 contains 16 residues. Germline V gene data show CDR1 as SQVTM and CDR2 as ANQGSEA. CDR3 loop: CSAEGLGGRDYNEQFF. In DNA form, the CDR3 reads TGCAGCGCCGAAGGACTGGGGGGTAGAGACTACAATGAGCAGTTCTTC.

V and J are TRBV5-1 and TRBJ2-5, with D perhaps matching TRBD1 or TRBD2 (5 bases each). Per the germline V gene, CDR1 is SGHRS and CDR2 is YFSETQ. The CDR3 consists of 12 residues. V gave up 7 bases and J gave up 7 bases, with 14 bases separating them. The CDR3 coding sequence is TGCGCCAGCCCGGGACCTAGGGGGACCCAGTACTTC. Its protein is CASPGPRGTQYF.

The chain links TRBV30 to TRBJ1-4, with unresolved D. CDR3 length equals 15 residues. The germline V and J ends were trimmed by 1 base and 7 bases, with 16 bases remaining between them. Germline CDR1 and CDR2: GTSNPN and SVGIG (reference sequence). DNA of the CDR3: TGTGCCTGGAGTGGGACGTTCGGGCCCAGTGAAAAACTGTTTTTT. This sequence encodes CAWSGTFGPSEKLFF. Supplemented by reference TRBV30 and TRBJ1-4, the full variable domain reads SQTIHQWPATLVQPVGSPLSLECTVEGTSNPNLYWYRQAAGRGLQLLFYSVGIGQISSEVPQNLSASRPQDRQFILSSKKLLLSDSGFYLCAWSGTFGPSEKLFFGSGTQLSVL.

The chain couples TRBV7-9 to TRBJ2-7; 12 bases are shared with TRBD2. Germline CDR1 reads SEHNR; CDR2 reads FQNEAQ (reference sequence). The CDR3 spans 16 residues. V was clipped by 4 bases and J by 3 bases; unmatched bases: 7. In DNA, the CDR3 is TGTGCCAGCAGCTCAACTAGCGGGAGGAGACTCTACGAGCAGTACTTC. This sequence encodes CASSSTSGRRLYEQYF.

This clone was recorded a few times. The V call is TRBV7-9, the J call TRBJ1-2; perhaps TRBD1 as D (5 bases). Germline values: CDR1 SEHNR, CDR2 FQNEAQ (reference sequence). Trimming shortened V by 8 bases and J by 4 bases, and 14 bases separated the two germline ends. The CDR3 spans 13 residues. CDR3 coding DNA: TGTGCCAGCGGACATGCGAAGGCCTATGGCTACACCTTC. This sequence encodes CASGHAKAYGYTF.

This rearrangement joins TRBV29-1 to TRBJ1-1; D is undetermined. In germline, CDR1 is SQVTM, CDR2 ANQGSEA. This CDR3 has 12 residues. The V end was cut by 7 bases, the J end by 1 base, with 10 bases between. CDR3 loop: CSDSTANTEAFF. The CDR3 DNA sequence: TGCAGCGATTCGACGGCGAACACTGAAGCTTTCTTT. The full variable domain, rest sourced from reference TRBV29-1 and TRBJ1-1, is SAVISQKPSRDICQRGTSLTIQCQVDSQVTMMFWYRQQPGQSLTLIATANQGSEATYESGFVIDKFPISRPNLTFSTLTVSNMSPEDSSIYLCSDSTANTEAFFGQGTRLTVV.

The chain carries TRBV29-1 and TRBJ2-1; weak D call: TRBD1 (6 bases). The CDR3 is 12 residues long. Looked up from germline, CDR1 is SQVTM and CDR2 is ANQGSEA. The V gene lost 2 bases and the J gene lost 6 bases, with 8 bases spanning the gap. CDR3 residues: CSVESDSNEQFF. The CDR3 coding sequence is TGCAGCGTTGAATCGGACAGCAATGAGCAGTTCTTC.

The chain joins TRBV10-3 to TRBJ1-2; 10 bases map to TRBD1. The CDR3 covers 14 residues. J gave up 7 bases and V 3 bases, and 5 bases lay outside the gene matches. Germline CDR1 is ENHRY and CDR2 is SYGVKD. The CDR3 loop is CAISDLGQGSGYTF. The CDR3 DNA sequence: TGTGCCATCAGTGATTTGGGACAGGGGTCTGGCTACACCTTC.

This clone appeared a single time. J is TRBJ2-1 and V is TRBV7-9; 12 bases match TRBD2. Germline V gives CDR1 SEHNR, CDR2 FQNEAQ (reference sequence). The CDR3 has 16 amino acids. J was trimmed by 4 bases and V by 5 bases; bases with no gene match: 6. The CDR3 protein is CASSGWTSGNYNEQFF. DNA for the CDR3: TGTGCCAGCAGCGGATGGACTAGCGGGAATTACAATGAGCAGTTCTTC.

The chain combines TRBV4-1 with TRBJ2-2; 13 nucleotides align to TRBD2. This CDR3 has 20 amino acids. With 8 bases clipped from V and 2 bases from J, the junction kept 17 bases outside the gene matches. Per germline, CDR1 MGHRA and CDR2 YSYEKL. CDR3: CASSGGGTAGLAGNTGELFF. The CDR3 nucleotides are TGCGCCAGCTCCGGTGGAGGGACCGCGGGACTAGCGGGAAACACCGGGGAGCTGTTTTTT.

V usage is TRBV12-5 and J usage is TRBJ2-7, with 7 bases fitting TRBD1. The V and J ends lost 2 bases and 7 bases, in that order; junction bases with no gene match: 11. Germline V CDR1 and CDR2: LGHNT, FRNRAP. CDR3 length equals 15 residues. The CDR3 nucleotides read TGTGCTAGTGGTTTGAGGGGGCCTGGTTTTGATGAGCAGTACTTC. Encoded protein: CASGLRGPGFDEQYF.

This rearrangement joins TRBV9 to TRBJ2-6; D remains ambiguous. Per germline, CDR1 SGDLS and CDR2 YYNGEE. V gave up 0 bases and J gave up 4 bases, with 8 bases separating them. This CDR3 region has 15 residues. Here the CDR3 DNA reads TGTGCCAGCAGCGTAGTAGGGTCAGGGGCCAACGTCCTGACTTTC. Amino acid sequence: CASSVVGSGANVLTF.

CDR3 sequence reads: CASSQDRGFRSGANVLTF. For the CDR3, the DNA is TGCGCCAGCAGCCAGGACAGGGGGTTCCGCTCTGGGGCCAACGTCCTGACTTTC. V gene TRBV5-1 combines with J gene TRBJ2-6, with 10 positions matching TRBD1. The CDR3 loop spans 18 amino acids. The V gene end was trimmed by 4 bases and the J gene end by 0 bases; junction bases not matched to a gene: 7. The germline CDR1 and CDR2 sequences are SGHRS and YFSETQ.

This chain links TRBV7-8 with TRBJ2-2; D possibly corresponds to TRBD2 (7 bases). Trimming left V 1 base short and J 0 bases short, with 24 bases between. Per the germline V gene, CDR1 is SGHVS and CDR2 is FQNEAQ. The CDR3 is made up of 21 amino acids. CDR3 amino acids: CASSLVPGGYSHTTNTGELFF. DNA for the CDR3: TGTGCCAGCAGCTTAGTACCGGGGGGCTATTCACATACAACGAACACCGGGGAGCTGTTTTTT.

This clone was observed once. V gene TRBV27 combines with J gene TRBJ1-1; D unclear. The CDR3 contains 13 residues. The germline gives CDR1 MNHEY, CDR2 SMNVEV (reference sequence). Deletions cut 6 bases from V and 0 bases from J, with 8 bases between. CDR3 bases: TGTGCCAGCAGAGTAGGAATGAACACTGAAGCTTTCTTT. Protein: CASRVGMNTEAFF.

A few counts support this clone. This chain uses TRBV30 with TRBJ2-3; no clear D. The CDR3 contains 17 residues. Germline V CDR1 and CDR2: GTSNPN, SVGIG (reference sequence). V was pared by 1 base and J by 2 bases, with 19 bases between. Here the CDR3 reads CAWSGFGSEDPTDTQYF. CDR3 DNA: TGTGCCTGGAGTGGCTTTGGAAGCGAGGACCCCACAGATACGCAGTATTTT.

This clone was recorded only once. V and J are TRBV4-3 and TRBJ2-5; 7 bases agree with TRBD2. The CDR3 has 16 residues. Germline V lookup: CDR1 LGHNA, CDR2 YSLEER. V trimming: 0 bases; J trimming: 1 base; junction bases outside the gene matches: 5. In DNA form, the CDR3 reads TGCGCCAGCAGCCAAGATTTCGGGGGGTCCCAAGAGACCCAGTACTTC. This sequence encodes CASSQDFGGSQETQYF.

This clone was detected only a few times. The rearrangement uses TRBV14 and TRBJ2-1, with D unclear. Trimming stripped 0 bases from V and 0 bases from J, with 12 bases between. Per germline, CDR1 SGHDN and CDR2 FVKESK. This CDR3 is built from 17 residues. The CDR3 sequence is CASSQDWSTYSYNEQFF. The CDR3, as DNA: TGTGCCAGCAGCCAAGACTGGTCGACTTACTCCTACAATGAGCAGTTCTTC.

CDR3 residues: CASSVVAGLHSGELFF. The CDR3 DNA reads TGTGCCAGCAGCGTTGTAGCGGGGCTTCATTCCGGGGAGCTGTTTTTT. The chain has TRBV9 and TRBJ2-2; TRBD2 matches at 8 bases. Germline V gene lookup returns CDR1 SGDLS and CDR2 YYNGEE. Trimming removed 2 bases from V and 6 bases from J; junction bases left unmatched: 9. This CDR3 is 16 amino acids long. Using reference TRBV9 and TRBJ2-2 for the parts outside the CDR3, the full variable domain is DSGVTQTPKHLITATGQRVTLRCSPRSGDLSVYWYQQSLDQGLQFLIQYYNGEERAKGNILERFSAQQFPDLHSELNLSSLELGDSALYFCASSVVAGLHSGELFFGEGSRLTVL.